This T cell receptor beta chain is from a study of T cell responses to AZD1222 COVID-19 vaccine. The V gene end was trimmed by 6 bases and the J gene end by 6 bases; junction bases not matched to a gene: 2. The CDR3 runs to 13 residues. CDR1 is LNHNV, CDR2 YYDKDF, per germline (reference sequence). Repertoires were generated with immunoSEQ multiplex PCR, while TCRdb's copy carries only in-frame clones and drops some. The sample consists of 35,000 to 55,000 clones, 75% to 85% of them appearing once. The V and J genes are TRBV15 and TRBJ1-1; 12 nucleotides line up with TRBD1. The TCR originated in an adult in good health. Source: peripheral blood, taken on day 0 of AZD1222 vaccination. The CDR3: CATRGQGAAEAFF. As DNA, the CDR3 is TGTGCCACCAGGGGACAGGGGGCGGCTGAAGCTTTCTTT.